One and the same sample provided the 10 T cell receptor beta chains below, sequenced in a study of long-term antiretroviral therapy in people with HIV. It was version v3.0 of the immunoSEQ assay that was run at survey level. This table comes from immunoSEQ multiplex PCR, and its TCRdb copy is limited to in-frame clones, with some not included. This sample has 20,000 to 25,000 clones, with roughly 94% found just once. Sequences were derived from unsorted PBMCs, sampled about 4.7 years after starting antiretroviral therapy. These TCRs come from a woman between 45 and 65 years old with HIV.

This chain connects TRBV10-2 to TRBJ2-7; D is unresolved. Germline CDR1 is WSHSY and CDR2 is SAAADI. V lost 5 bases and J 3 bases, leaving 11 bases between the germline ends. The CDR3 has 13 residues. CDR3 nucleotides: TGCGCCAGCAGTCCGGGTCTCCTCTACGAGCAGTACTTC. It codes for CASSPGLLYEQYF.

The chain joins TRBV6-1 to TRBJ1-4; D unresolved. Trimming removed 10 bases at V and 7 bases at J, with 16 bases between. Germline V gene lookup returns CDR1 MNHNS and CDR2 SASEGT. The CDR3 totals 13 residues. CDR3 sequence reads: CAIRSPGGEKLFF. CDR3 sequence (DNA): TGTGCCATCAGGAGCCCCGGCGGTGAAAAACTGTTTTTT.

The rearrangement uses TRBV5-8 and TRBJ1-4; D might be TRBD1 (6 bases). Germline V gives CDR1 SGHTS, CDR2 YDEGEE. V was trimmed by 4 bases and J by 8 bases, leaving 21 bases between them. The CDR3 runs to 16 residues. The CDR3 is CASSGPPDRKLEKLFF. CDR3 coding DNA: TGTGCCAGCAGCGGACCACCGGACAGAAAACTCGAAAAACTGTTTTTT. The variable domain in full, with the rest retrieved from reference TRBV5-8 and TRBJ1-4, is EAGVTQSPTHLIKTRGQQATLRCSPISGHTSVYWYQQALGLGLQFLLWYDEGEERNRGNFPPRFSGRQFPNYSSELNVNALELEDSALYLCASSGPPDRKLEKLFFGSGTQLSVL.

This chain uses TRBV5-6 with TRBJ1-4; D is ambiguous. Deletions cut 4 bases from V and 4 bases from J, with 11 bases between. Germline V gives CDR1 SGHDT, CDR2 YYEEEE. The CDR3 loop spans 14 amino acids. The chain's CDR3 is CASSPAAFNEKLFF. The DNA for the CDR3 is TGTGCCAGCAGCCCGGCCGCTTTTAATGAAAAACTGTTTTTT.

V is TRBV11-2 and J is TRBJ2-3; D remains ambiguous. The CDR3 extends over 14 amino acids. Between the trimmed V and J ends, which lost 1 base and 2 bases, there was a span of 7 bases. Germline lookup yields CDR1 SGHAT and CDR2 FQNNGV. CDR3 nucleotides: TGTGCCAGCAGCTTAGTAGTGCACACAGATACGCAGTATTTT. This gives the protein CASSLVVHTDTQYF.

In the case of this clone: One junction end does not reproduce the germline sequence, and a read error may be involved. The rearrangement uses TRBV13 and TRBJ2-2; no clear D gene. Germline CDR1 is PRHDT and CDR2 is FYEKMQ (reference sequence). The CDR3 runs to 14 residues. The CDR3 is CASRPRTNTGELFF. DNA for the CDR3: TGTGCCAGCCGACCGCGGACGAATACCGGGGAGCTGTTTTTT. The variable domain in full, with the rest retrieved from reference TRBV13 and TRBJ2-2, is AAGVIQSPRHLIKEKRETATLKCYPIPRHDTVYWYQQGPGQDPQFLISFYEKMQSDKGSIPDRFSAQQFSDYHSELNMSSLELGDSALYFCASRPRTNTGELFFGEGSRLTVL.

This clone came up once. The CDR3 reads CASSLGRDNEQFF. The DNA for the CDR3 is TGTGCCAGCAGTCTGGGCAGGGACAATGAGCAGTTCTTC. The chain has TRBV6-5 and TRBJ2-1; a weak D match, TRBD1 (5 bases). Germline V lookup: CDR1 MNHEY, CDR2 SVGAGI. This CDR3 has 13 residues. V was shortened by 5 bases and J by 5 bases, with 10 bases between the two germline ends.

This chain links TRBV28 with TRBJ1-4; TRBD1 is a possible D gene (5 bases). Germline loops: CDR1 MDHEN, CDR2 SYDVKM. V was clipped by 4 bases and J by 3 bases, with 15 bases between them. The CDR3 runs to 16 residues. CDR3 residues: CASSSGGEGSNEKLFF. CDR3 coding DNA: TGTGCCAGCAGTTCCGGGGGAGAGGGTTCTAATGAAAAACTGTTTTTT. The entire variable domain, with the rest obtained from reference TRBV28 and TRBJ1-4, is as follows: DVKVTQSSRYLVKRTGEKVFLECVQDMDHENMFWYRQDPGLGLRLIYFSYDVKMKEKGDIPEGYSVSREKKERFSLILESASTNQTSMYLCASSSGGEGSNEKLFFGSGTQLSVL.

In nucleotides, the CDR3 is TGTGCCAGTAGAGGGGGAAACTATGGCTACACCTTC. Protein product: CASRGGNYGYTF. This chain connects TRBV19 to TRBJ1-2; D may be TRBD1 (6 bases). The germline V gene encodes CDR1 LNHDA and CDR2 SQIVND (reference sequence). This CDR3 contains 12 residues. The V end was cut by 6 bases, the J end by 2 bases, with 7 bases between.

Here the CDR3 reads CASSAQWGALRNTIYF. CDR3 coding DNA: TGTGCCAGCAGCGCACAATGGGGGGCTCTGAGAAACACCATATATTTT. The chain joins TRBV13 to TRBJ1-3, with a weak D call TRBD1 (6 bases). This CDR3 has 16 amino acids. Germline CDR1 PRHDT, CDR2 FYEKMQ (reference sequence). V dropped 5 bases and J dropped 5 bases, with 19 bases sitting between them.